These 27 T cell receptor beta chains were all obtained from the same sample, sequenced in a study of early T cells in non-severe SARS-CoV-2 infection (dated by TCRdb to 2020 to 2022). Libraries came from 5' RACE. Sequencing was carried out with a NextSeq 500. TCRdb applied fastp at Q25 and MiXCR to the public reads, then kept only in-frame beta chains. Every entry covers one CDR3 protein and lists the most common genes and DNA from its rows. A total of tens of thousands of distinct CDR3 sequences appear in this sample, 11% to 15% of them only once. Roughly 9.8% of the sample belongs to the ten largest clones. Sequencing was performed on whole blood. The receptors stem from an adult who was a healthcare worker with PCR-confirmed SARS-CoV-2 infection or an uninfected control (not recorded which).

This clonotype was detected many times. The rearrangement uses TRBV12-3 or TRBV12-4 and TRBJ1-5, with D uncertain. V dropped 4 bases and J dropped 0 bases, with 4 bases sitting between them. The CDR3 is 13 residues long. CDR3 nucleotides: TGTGCCAGCAGTTATTTTAGCAATCAGCCCCAGCATTTT. Its translation is CASSYFSNQPQHF.

This clonotype was seen a few times. V is TRBV7-9 and J is TRBJ2-3; weak D call: TRBD2 (5 bases). V lost 3 bases to trimming and J lost 0 bases, with 10 bases between them. Germline CDR1 reads SEHNR; CDR2 reads FQNEAQ (reference sequence). This CDR3 is built from 15 residues. The CDR3 coding sequence is TGTGCCAGCAGCTTTGAGGGATTCAGCACAGATACGCAGTATTTT. Protein: CASSFEGFSTDTQYF. Supplemented by reference TRBV7-9 and TRBJ2-3, the full variable domain reads DTGVSQNPRHKITKRGQNVTFRCDPISEHNRLYWYRQTLGQGPEFLTYFQNEAQLEKSRLLSDRFSAERPKGSFSTLEIQRTEQGDSAMYLCASSFEGFSTDTQYFGPGTRLTVL.

The chain uses TRBV2 and TRBJ2-7, with D possibly matching TRBD1 (7 bases). Germline V CDR1 and CDR2: SNHLY, FYNNEI. The CDR3 length is 14 residues. Trimming left V 8 bases short and J 1 base short, with 15 bases between. The DNA of the CDR3 is TGTGCCAGCGGCCCAGGGGGAGGTTCCTACGAGCAGTACTTC. Residues: CASGPGGGSYEQYF.

The chain has TRBV5-4 and TRBJ2-7; D remains ambiguous. CDR1 and CDR2 (germline): SGHNT, YYREEE (reference sequence). V was trimmed by 0 bases and J by 0 bases, leaving 4 bases between them. This CDR3 spans 13 amino acids. The CDR3 nucleotides are TGTGCCAGCAGCTTGGGCAGCTCCTACGAGCAGTACTTC. Protein: CASSLGSSYEQYF.

This clonotype was picked up a small number of times. The chain is built from TRBV11-2 and TRBJ2-5; D is unresolved. This CDR3 is built from 14 residues. Germline CDR1 reads SGHAT; CDR2 reads FQNNGV. V gave up 1 base and J gave up 2 bases, with 8 bases separating them. CDR3 bases: TGTGCCAGCAGCTTAGTAAGGTGGCAAGAGACCCAGTACTTC. It specifies CASSLVRWQETQYF. Complete variable domain (other parts from reference TRBV11-2 and TRBJ2-5): EAGVAQSPRYKIIEKRQSVAFWCNPISGHATLYWYQQILGQGPKLLIQFQNNGVVDDSQLPKDRFSAERLKGVDSTLKIQPAKLEDSAVYLCASSLVRWQETQYFGPGTRLLVL.

The chain couples TRBV11-1 to TRBJ2-7, with 9 bases fitting TRBD2. Trimming took 1 base from V and 5 from J; bases not matched to a gene: 12. The CDR3 has 17 amino acids. In germline, CDR1 is SGHAT, CDR2 FQDESV (reference sequence). CDR3 DNA sequence: TGTGCCAGCAGCTTAGATCAAGCGGGGGGCCCTCGAAACGAGCAGTACTTC. This codes for CASSLDQAGGPRNEQYF.

The CDR3 sequence is CSATPGTGYNEQFF. Written as DNA, the CDR3 is TGCAGTGCTACCCCCGGGACAGGGTACAATGAGCAGTTCTTC. The rearrangement links TRBV20-1 to TRBJ2-1; 9 bases fit TRBD1. Per germline, CDR1 DFQATT and CDR2 SNEGSKA (reference sequence). The ends lost 4 bases at V and 4 bases at J; junction bases unmatched: 5. CDR3 length: 14 residues.

Only a few counts were recorded for this clonotype. The V call is TRBV3-1, the J call TRBJ2-7; D call uncertain. V was trimmed by 2 bases and J by 5 bases, leaving 4 bases between them. Per the germline V gene, CDR1 is LGHDT and CDR2 is YNNKEL (reference sequence). The CDR3 has 11 residues. The DNA of the CDR3 is TGTGCCAGCAGCCAATTTGACGAGCAGTACTTC. It specifies CASSQFDEQYF.

The chain has TRBV4-1 and TRBJ2-7; 7 nucleotides match TRBD1. Trimming took 2 bases from V and 5 from J; bases not matched to a gene: 12. This CDR3 region has 16 residues. The germline gives CDR1 MGHRA, CDR2 YSYEKL. The CDR3 here is CASSQRWTGFVNEQYF. In DNA form, the CDR3 reads TGCGCCAGCAGCCAACGGTGGACAGGCTTTGTCAACGAGCAGTACTTC.

This rearrangement joins TRBV19 to TRBJ2-1; 7 positions agree with TRBD1. Germline assignment: CDR1 LNHDA and CDR2 SQIVND (reference sequence). The CDR3 has 17 residues. The ends lost 0 bases at V and 2 bases at J; junction bases unmatched: 7. The CDR3 loop reads CASSIDLYRGTYNEQFF. The CDR3 DNA is TGTGCCAGTAGTATAGATCTATACAGGGGCACCTACAATGAGCAGTTCTTC.

This clonotype was picked up a small number of times. The chain recombines TRBV24-1 with TRBJ2-1; 7 nucleotides match TRBD1. J lost 4 bases, V lost 9 bases, and 8 bases had no gene match. The CDR3 length is 14 residues. The germline V gene has CDR1 KGHDR and CDR2 SFDVKD. CDR3 sequence reads: CATSMTGRYNEQFF. The CDR3 DNA follows: TGTGCCACCTCGATGACAGGGAGATACAATGAGCAGTTCTTC.

In its sample, this clonotype was seen many times. J is TRBJ2-2 and V is TRBV9; 9 bases are a match to TRBD1. Per germline, CDR1 SGDLS and CDR2 YYNGEE. With 4 bases clipped from V and 5 bases from J, the junction kept 12 bases outside the gene matches. The CDR3 has 17 residues. The CDR3 nucleotides read TGTGCCAGCAGCACTCACCGGGACAGGGACTCGACCGGGGAGCTGTTTTTT. Its protein product is CASSTHRDRDSTGELFF.

The table lists this clonotype with many counts. The chain carries TRBV30 and TRBJ1-6; no reliable D call. Germline CDR1 and CDR2: GTSNPN and SVGIG (reference sequence). The CDR3 is 12 amino acids. V was cut by 2 bases and J by 14 bases, with 13 bases left in between. DNA for the CDR3: TGTGCCTGGAGTCTAGGGTCCGAGACCCTCCACTTT. It specifies CAWSLGSETLHF.

The chain links TRBV6-5 to TRBJ1-2; no reliable D call. The CDR3 has 14 amino acids. Germline V gene lookup returns CDR1 MNHEY and CDR2 SVGAGI. V shed 0 bases and J shed 2 bases, with 7 bases lying between them. CDR3 coding DNA: TGTGCCAGCAGTTACTCCCCAGTCAACTATGGCTACACCTTC. As protein: CASSYSPVNYGYTF.

This clonotype was seen ten or more times. The rearrangement uses TRBV7-3 and TRBJ2-3, with D unclear. The CDR3 sequence is 14 residues long. CDR1 SGHTA and CDR2 FQGTGA come from the germline V gene. V shed 3 bases and J shed 0 bases, with 7 bases lying between them. This CDR3 is CASSFGPSTDTQYF. CDR3 sequence (DNA): TGTGCCAGCAGCTTCGGCCCTAGCACAGATACGCAGTATTTT.

As DNA, the CDR3 is TGCAGCGTTGCTGGACAGAGTTTAGGCACAGATACGCAGTATTTT. It codes for CSVAGQSLGTDTQYF. The V and J genes are TRBV29-1 and TRBJ2-3, with D possibly matching TRBD1 (6 bases). Trimming shortened V by 4 bases and J by 1 base, and 15 bases separated the two germline ends. CDR3 length equals 15 residues. CDR1 and CDR2 from the germline V gene are SQVTM and ANQGSEA.

This clonotype has only a few counts. This chain links TRBV5-4 with TRBJ1-1; the D gene is possibly TRBD1 (6 bases). This CDR3 has 14 residues. Germline values: CDR1 SGHNT, CDR2 YYREEE (reference sequence). Trimming cost V 4 bases and J 3 bases, with 13 bases left between them. CDR3: CASSLDPGDTEAFF. The CDR3 region has the DNA TGTGCCAGCAGCCTCGACCCAGGGGACACTGAAGCTTTCTTT.

This clonotype has just a few counts. The gene calls are TRBV11-2 and TRBJ2-2, with D perhaps TRBD1 or TRBD2 (6 bases each). Germline CDR1 reads SGHAT; CDR2 reads FQNNGV. Trimming pared 5 bases from V and 5 bases from J, leaving 15 bases between. The CDR3 totals 15 residues. CDR3 sequence reads: CASSPLQGGTGELFF. In DNA, the CDR3 is TGTGCCAGCAGCCCCCTACAGGGAGGAACCGGGGAGCTGTTTTTT.

There are many counts of this clonotype. The chain uses TRBV6-2 or TRBV6-3 and TRBJ2-7, with D possibly matching TRBD1 (6 bases). V lost 6 bases and J lost 2, with 14 bases in between. This CDR3 has 14 residues. Per germline, CDR1 MNHEY and CDR2 SVGEGT. CDR3 in DNA: TGTGCCAGCAGACCCGGACAGTTCCCCTACGAGCAGTACTTC. Translated, it gives CASRPGQFPYEQYF.

This sequence joins TRBV6-5 and TRBJ1-1; D is unclear. The CDR3 totals 14 residues. Trimming left V 0 bases short and J 7 bases short, with 12 bases between. Germline V gene sequence: CDR1 MNHEY, CDR2 SVGAGI. The CDR3 is CASSYSTWAREAFF. The DNA of the CDR3 is TGTGCCAGCAGTTACTCGACGTGGGCCCGTGAAGCTTTCTTT.

J is TRBJ1-2 and V is TRBV7-9; TRBD1 agrees at 7 bases. The CDR3 loop spans 14 amino acids. With V trimmed by 4 bases and J by 3 bases, 5 bases remained unmatched. Germline V CDR1 and CDR2: SEHNR, FQNEAQ (reference sequence). In DNA form, the CDR3 reads TGTGCCAGCAGCTCCACTCAGGGGGACTATGGCTACACCTTC. Encoded protein: CASSSTQGDYGYTF.

The V and J genes are TRBV12-3 or TRBV12-4 and TRBJ2-2, with D possibly being TRBD1 or TRBD2 (5 bases each). The CDR3 has 16 amino acids. The ends were cut back, 5 bases at V and 1 base at J, with 14 bases in the middle. The CDR3 coding sequence is TGTGCCAGCAGTAAACGAGGGACCCAGAACACCGGGGAGCTGTTTTTT. It is translated as CASSKRGTQNTGELFF.

V is TRBV9 and J is TRBJ2-2; D tentatively fits TRBD1 or TRBD2 (6 bases each). Germline CDR1 is SGDLS and CDR2 is YYNGEE. CDR3 length: 16 amino acids. V lost 2 bases to trimming and J lost 1 base, with 12 bases between them. CDR3 sequence reads: CASSVTRGGNTGELFF. CDR3 in DNA: TGTGCCAGCAGCGTGACCAGGGGAGGGAACACCGGGGAGCTGTTTTTT.

The rearrangement links TRBV20-1 to TRBJ2-3; unclear D gene. The CDR3 runs 11 residues. Trimming stripped 3 bases from V and 4 bases from J, with 5 bases between. The germline CDR1 and CDR2 sequences are DFQATT and SNEGSKA (reference sequence). In DNA, the CDR3 is TGCAGTGCTAGTCACTCAGATACGCAGTATTTT. This sequence encodes CSASHSDTQYF.

This clonotype was counted between two and nine times. This chain connects TRBV7-9 to TRBJ2-1; D tentatively reads TRBD1 or TRBD2 (6 bases each). Between the trimmed V and J ends, which lost 6 bases and 5 bases, there was a span of 20 bases. Germline values: CDR1 SEHNR, CDR2 FQNEAQ (reference sequence). The CDR3 consists of 16 residues. This CDR3 is CASRQGGASRNNEQFF. CDR3 bases: TGTGCCAGCAGACAGGGCGGGGCGAGCCGGAACAATGAGCAGTTCTTC.

The chain is built from TRBV11-2 and TRBJ2-7; TRBD1 is a possible D gene (5 bases). The DNA end is a closer match to TRBJ2-1, so the J assignment may be wrong. CDR1 is SGHAT and CDR2 is FQNNGV in the germline V gene. This CDR3 contains 16 residues. CDR3 DNA sequence: TGTGCCAGCAGCCCCATCGCCAGGGTAAGCTCCTACGAGCAGTTCTTC. The encoded protein is CASSPIARVSSYEQFF.

As DNA, the CDR3 is TGTGCCAGCAGTTCTCTTCGGACTGGTACGCAGTATTTT. Amino acids: CASSSLRTGTQYF. The gene calls are TRBV12-3 or TRBV12-4 and TRBJ2-3; the D gene is possibly TRBD2 (5 bases). The V end was cut by 4 bases, the J end by 8 bases, with 13 bases between. This CDR3 is built from 13 residues.